The clone carrying this T cell receptor beta chain was counted only a few times. What it binds is not known. This specimen comes from a study of T cell repertoires in cytomegalovirus infection. Trimming took 6 bases from V and 4 from J, leaving 12 bases between them. This CDR3 contains 13 residues. TCRdb recomputed calls from the reads with MiXCR, one row per CDR3 protein. This sample yields approximately 750,000 distinct CDR3 sequences, of which approximately 40% are seen a single time; roughly 2.8% belongs to the top ten. Study-level findings and limits: CMV carriers having the relevant HLA were flagged by cumulative public TCR beta family frequency. HLA-C-restricted, CMV-specific TCR beta clonotypes were dominant ex vivo.

Specimen: PBMCs. The receptor was isolated from a human donor in good health (CMV status not recorded). Some clones in this sample may be carry-over from other donors' samples. The rearrangement uses TRBV12-3 or TRBV12-4 and TRBJ1-2; the D gene is possibly TRBD1 (6 bases). The CDR3 reads CASRKGHIYGYTF. The CDR3 bases are TGTGCCAGCAGGAAGGGACATATCTATGGCTACACCTTC.